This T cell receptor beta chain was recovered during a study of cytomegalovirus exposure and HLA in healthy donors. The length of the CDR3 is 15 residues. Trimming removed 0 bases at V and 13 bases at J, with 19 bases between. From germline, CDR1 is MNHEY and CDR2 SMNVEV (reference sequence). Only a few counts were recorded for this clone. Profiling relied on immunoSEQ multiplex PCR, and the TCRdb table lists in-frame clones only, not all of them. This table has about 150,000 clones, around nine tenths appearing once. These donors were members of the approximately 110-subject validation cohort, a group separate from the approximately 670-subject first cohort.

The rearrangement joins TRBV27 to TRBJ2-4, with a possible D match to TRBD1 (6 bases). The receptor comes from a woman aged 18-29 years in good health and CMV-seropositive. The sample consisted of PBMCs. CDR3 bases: TGTGCCAGCAGTTTATCGACAGCAGGGGCTCACCCCCAGTACTTC. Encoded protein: CASSLSTAGAHPQYF.